The source of this T cell receptor (beta chain) is a study of T-cell memory formation after mild COVID-19. There are 13 residues in the CDR3. The V gene lost 2 bases and the J gene lost 4 bases, with 9 bases spanning the gap. Germline V gene data show CDR1 as SGHDT and CDR2 as YYEEEE. TCRdb redid the calling of the 5' RACE reads with MiXCR, one entry per CDR3 protein. The table has more than 150,000 distinct CDR3 sequences, approximately 17% seen once. In its sample, this clonotype was seen a few times. The clonotype comes from a young man who had mild COVID-19 (a few samples of this study predate the infection). Cell type and time point are not known. V gene TRBV5-6 combines with J gene TRBJ2-5; a possible D gene is TRBD2 (6 bases). The sample consisted of PBMCs or a T cell subset sorted from them (not recorded which). The CDR3 DNA reads TGTGCCAGCAGCTTTCCGGGGGTAGAGACCCAGTACTTC. Protein product: CASSFPGVETQYF. The whole variable domain, filled in from reference TRBV5-6 and TRBJ2-5, reads DAGVTQSPTHLIKTRGQQVTLRCSPKSGHDTVSWYQQALGQGPQFIFQYYEEEERQRGNFPDRFSGHQFPNYSSELNVNALLLGDSALYLCASSFPGVETQYFGPGTRLLVL.